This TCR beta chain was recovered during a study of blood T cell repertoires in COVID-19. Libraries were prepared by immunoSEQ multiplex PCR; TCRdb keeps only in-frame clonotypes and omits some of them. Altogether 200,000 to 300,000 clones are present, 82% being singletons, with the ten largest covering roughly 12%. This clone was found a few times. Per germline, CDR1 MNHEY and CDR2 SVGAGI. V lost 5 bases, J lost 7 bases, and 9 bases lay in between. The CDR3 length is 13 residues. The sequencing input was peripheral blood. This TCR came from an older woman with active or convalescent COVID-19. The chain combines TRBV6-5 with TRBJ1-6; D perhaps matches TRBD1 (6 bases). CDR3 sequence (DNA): TGTGCCAGCAGTCAGGGGACCAATTCACCCCTCCACTTT. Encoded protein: CASSQGTNSPLHF.